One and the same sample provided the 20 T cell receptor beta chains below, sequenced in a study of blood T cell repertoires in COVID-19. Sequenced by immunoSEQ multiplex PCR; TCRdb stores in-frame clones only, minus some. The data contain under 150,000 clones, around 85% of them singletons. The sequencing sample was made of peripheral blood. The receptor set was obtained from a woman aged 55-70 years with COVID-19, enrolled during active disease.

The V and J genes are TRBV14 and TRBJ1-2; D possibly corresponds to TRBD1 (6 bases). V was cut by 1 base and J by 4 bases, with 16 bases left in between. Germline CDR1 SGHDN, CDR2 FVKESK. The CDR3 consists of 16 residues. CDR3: CASSQVTGQLGYGYTF. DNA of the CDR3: TGTGCCAGCAGCCAAGTTACAGGGCAACTTGGCTATGGCTACACCTTC.

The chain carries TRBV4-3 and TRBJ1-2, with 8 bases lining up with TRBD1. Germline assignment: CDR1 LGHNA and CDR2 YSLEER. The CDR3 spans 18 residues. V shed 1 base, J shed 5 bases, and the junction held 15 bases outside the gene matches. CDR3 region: CASSQGEPETGVNYGYTF. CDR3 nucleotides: TGCGCCAGCAGCCAAGGAGAACCTGAGACAGGGGTCAATTATGGCTACACCTTC.

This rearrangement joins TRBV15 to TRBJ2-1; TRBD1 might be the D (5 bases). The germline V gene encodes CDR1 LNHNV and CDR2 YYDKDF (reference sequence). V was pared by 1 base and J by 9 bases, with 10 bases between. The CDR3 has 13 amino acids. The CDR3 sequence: CATSRVGQGEQFF. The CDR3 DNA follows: TGTGCCACCAGCAGAGTAGGCCAGGGTGAGCAGTTCTTC.

In DNA form, the CDR3 reads TGTGCCAGTAGTATTTGGTCAAACTTCGGCTACACCTTC. The encoded protein is CASSIWSNFGYTF. The chain recombines TRBV19 with TRBJ1-2, with D hard to call. Germline V CDR1 and CDR2: LNHDA, SQIVND (reference sequence). This CDR3 comprises 13 residues. The ends were cut back, 3 bases at V and 8 bases at J, with 13 bases in the middle.

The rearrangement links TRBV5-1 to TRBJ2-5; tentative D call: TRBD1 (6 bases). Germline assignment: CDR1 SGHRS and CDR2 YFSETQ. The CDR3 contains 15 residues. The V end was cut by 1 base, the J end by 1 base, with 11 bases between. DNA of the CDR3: TGCGCCAGCAGCTTGAACGCAGGGGCCCAAGAGACCCAGTACTTC. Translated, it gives CASSLNAGAQETQYF.

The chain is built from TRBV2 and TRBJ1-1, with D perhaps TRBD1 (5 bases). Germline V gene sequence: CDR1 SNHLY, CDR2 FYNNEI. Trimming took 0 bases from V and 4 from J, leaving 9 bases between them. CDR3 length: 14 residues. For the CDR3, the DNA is TGTGCCAGCAGTGAAGCAAGCGGGGGCACTGAAGCTTTCTTT. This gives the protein CASSEASGGTEAFF.

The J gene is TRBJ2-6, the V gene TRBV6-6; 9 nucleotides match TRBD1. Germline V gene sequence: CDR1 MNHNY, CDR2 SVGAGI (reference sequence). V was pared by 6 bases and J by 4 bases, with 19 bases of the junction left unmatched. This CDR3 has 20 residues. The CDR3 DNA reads TGTGCCAGCAGCCCGTATATTCGACAGGGGGTCTGGCCCGGGGCCAACGTCCTGACTTTC. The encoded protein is CASSPYIRQGVWPGANVLTF.

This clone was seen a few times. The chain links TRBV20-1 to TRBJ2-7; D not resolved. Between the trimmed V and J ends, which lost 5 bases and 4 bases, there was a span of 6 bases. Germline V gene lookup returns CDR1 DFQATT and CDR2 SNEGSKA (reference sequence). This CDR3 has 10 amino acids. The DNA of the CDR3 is TGCAGTGCTTCCAAATACGAGCAGTACTTC. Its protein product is CSASKYEQYF.

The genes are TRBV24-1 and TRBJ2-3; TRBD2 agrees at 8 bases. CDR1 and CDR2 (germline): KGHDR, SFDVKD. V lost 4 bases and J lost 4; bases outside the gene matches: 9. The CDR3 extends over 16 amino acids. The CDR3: CATSDTGTRAADTQYF. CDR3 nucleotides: TGTGCCACCAGTGACACCGGGACTAGAGCAGCAGATACGCAGTATTTT.

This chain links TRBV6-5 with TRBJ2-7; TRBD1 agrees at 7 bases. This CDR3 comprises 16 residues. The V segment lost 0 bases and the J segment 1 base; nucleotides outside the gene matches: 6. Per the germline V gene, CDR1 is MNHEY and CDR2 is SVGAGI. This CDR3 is CASSYSATGYSYEQYF. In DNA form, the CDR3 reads TGTGCCAGCAGTTACTCTGCGACAGGGTATTCCTACGAGCAGTACTTC.

In DNA, the CDR3 is TGTGCCAGTAGTATGGCGGGAACAGGGGTCAACACTGAAGCTTTCTTT. Translated: CASSMAGTGVNTEAFF. The chain is built from TRBV19 and TRBJ1-1; 7 bases are shared with TRBD1. There are 16 residues in the CDR3. Trimming took 3 bases from V and 2 from J; bases not matched to a gene: 9. The germline gives CDR1 LNHDA, CDR2 SQIVND (reference sequence). Using reference TRBV19 and TRBJ1-1 for the parts outside the CDR3, the full variable domain is DGGITQSPKYLFRKEGQNVTLSCEQNLNHDAMYWYRQDPGQGLRLIYYSQIVNDFQKGDIAEGYSVSREKKESFPLTVTSAQKNPTAFYLCASSMAGTGVNTEAFFGQGTRLTVV.

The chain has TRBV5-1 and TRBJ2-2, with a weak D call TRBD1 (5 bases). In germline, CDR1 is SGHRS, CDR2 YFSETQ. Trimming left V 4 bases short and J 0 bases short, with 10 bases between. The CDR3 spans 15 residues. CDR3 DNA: TGCGCCAGCAGCCTGGACACCGCGAACACCGGGGAGCTGTTTTTT. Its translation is CASSLDTANTGELFF. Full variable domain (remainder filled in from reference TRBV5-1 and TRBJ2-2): KAGVTQTPRYLIKTRGQQVTLSCSPISGHRSVSWYQQTPGQGLQFLFEYFSETQRNKGNFPGRFSGRQFSNSRSEMNVSTLELGDSALYLCASSLDTANTGELFFGEGSRLTVL.

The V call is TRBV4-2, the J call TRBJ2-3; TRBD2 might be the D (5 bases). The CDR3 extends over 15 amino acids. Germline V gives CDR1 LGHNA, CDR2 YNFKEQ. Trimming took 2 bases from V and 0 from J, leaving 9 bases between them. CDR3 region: CASSQLASSTDTQYF. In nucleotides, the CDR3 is TGTGCCAGCAGCCAATTAGCGTCTAGCACAGATACGCAGTATTTT.

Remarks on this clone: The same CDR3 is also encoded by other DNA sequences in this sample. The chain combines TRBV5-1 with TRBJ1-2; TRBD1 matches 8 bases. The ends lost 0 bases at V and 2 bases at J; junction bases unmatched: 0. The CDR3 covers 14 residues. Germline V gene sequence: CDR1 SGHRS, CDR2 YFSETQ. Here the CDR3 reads CASSLGQGNYGYTF. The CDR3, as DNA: TGCGCCAGCAGCTTGGGACAGGGGAACTATGGCTACACCTTC.

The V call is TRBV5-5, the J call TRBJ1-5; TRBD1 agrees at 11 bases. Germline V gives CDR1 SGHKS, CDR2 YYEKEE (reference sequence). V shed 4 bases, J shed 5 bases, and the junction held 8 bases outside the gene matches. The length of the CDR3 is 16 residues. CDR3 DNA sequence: TGTGCCAGCAGCCCCGGGACAGGGGGGATTGATCAGCCCCAGCATTTT. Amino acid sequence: CASSPGTGGIDQPQHF.

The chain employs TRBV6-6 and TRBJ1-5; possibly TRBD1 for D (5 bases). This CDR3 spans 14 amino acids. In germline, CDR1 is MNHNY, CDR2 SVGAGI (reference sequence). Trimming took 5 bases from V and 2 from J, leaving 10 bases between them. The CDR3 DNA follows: TGTGCCAGCAGTCGCTCACAGGGCAATCAGCCCCAGCATTTT. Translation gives CASSRSQGNQPQHF.

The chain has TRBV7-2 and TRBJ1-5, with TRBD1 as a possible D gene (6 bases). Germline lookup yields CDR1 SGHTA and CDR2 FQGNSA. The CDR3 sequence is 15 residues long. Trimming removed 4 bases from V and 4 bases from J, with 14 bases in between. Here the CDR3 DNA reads TGTGCCAGCAGCTCACAGGGTACTGGGAATCAGCCCCAGCATTTT. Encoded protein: CASSSQGTGNQPQHF.

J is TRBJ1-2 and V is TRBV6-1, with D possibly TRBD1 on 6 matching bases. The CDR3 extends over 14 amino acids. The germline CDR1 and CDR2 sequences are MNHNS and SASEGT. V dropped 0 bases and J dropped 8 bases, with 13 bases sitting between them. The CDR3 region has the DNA TGTGCCAGCAGTGAAGCTGGAACAGGGAGAGGCTACACCTTC. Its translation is CASSEAGTGRGYTF.

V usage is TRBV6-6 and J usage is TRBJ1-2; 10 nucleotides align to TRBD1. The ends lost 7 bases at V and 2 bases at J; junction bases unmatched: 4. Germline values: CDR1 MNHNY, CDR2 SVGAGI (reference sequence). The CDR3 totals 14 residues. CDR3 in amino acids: CASTGTGENYGYTF. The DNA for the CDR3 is TGTGCCAGCACGGGGACAGGGGAGAACTATGGCTACACCTTC.

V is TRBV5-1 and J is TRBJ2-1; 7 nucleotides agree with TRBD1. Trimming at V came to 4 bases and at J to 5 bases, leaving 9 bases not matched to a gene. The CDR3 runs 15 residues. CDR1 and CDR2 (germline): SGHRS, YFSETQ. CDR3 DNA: TGCGCCAGCAGCAGTGACAGGGATATCGACAATGAGCAGTTCTTC. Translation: CASSSDRDIDNEQFF.